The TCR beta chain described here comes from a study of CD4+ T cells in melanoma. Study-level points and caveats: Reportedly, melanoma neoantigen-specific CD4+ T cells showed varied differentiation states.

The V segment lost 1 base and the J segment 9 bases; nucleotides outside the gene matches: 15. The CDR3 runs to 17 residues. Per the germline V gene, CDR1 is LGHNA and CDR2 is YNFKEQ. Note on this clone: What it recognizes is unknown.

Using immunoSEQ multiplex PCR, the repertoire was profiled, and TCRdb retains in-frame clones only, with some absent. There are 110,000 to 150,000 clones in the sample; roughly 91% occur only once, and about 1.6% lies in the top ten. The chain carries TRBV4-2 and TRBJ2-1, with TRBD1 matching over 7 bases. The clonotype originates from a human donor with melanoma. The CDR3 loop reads CASSQVAVYANRGEQFF. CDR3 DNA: TGTGCCAGCAGCCAAGTGGCGGTCTATGCAAACAGGGGTGAGCAGTTCTTC.